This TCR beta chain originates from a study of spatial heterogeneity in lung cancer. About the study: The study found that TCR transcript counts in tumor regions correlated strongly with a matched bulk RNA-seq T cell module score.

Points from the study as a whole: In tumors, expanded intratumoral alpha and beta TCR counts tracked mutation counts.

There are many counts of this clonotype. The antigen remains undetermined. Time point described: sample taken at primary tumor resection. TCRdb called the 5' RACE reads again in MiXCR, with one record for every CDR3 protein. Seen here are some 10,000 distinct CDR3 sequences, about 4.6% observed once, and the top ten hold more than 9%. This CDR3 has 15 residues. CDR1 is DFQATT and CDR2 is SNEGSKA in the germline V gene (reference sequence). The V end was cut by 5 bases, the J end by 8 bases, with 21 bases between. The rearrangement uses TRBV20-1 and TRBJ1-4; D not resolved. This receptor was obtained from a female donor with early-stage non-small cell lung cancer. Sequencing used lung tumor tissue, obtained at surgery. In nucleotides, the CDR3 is TGCAGTGCTCCCGGCCAGGTGTATAGATCCGAAAAACTGTTTTTT. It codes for CSAPGQVYRSEKLFF.